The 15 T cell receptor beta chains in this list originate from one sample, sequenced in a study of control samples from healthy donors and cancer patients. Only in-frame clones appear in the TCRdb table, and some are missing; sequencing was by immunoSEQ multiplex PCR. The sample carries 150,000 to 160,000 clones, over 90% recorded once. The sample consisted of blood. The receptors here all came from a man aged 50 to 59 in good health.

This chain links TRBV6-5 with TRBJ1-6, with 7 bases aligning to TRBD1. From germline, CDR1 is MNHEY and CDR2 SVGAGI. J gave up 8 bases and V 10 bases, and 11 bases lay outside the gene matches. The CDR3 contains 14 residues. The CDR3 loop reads CATKGAQADSPLHF. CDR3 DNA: TGTGCCACGAAGGGGGCCCAGGCTGATTCACCCCTCCACTTT.

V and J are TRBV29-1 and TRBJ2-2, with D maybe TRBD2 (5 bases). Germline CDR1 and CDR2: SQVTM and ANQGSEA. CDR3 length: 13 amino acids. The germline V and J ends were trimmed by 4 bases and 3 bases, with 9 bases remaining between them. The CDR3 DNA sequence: TGCAGCGTTGGCGGACTGTACACCGGGGAGCTGTTTTTT. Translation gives CSVGGLYTGELFF.

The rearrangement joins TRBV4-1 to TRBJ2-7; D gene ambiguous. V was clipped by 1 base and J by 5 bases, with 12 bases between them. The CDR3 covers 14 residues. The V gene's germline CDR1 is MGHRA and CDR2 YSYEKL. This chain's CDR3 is CASSQGQRWDEQYF. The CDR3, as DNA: TGCGCCAGCAGCCAAGGCCAACGGTGGGACGAGCAGTACTTC.

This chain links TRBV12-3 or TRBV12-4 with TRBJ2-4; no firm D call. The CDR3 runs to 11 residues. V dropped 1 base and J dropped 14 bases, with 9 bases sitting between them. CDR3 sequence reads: CASSLGQAKYF. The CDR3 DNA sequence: TGTGCCAGCAGTTTAGGGCAAGCTAAGTACTTC.

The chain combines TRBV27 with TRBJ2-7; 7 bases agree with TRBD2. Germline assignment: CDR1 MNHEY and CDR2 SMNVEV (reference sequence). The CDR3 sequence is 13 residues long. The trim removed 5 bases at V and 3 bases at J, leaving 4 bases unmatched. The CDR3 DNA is TGTGCCAGCAGTAGGGAGCGGGACTACGAGCAGTACTTC. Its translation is CASSRERDYEQYF.

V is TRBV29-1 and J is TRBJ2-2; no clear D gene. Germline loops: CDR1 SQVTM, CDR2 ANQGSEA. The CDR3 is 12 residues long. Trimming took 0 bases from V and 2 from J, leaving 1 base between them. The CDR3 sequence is CSVEENTGELFF. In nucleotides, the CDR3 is TGCAGCGTTGAAGAAAACACCGGGGAGCTGTTTTTT.

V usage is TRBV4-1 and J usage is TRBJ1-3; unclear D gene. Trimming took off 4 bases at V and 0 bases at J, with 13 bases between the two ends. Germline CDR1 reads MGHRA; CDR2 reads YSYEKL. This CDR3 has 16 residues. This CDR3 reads CASSPSPGLSGNTIYF. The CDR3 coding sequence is TGCGCCAGCAGCCCAAGCCCGGGCCTCTCTGGAAACACCATATATTTT.

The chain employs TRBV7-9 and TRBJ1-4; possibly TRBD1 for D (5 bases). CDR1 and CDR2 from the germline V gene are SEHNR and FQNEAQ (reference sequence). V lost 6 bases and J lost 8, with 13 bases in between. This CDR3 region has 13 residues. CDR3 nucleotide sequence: TGTGCCAGCAGTCGAGGGACTGCCGAAAAACTGTTTTTT. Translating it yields CASSRGTAEKLFF.

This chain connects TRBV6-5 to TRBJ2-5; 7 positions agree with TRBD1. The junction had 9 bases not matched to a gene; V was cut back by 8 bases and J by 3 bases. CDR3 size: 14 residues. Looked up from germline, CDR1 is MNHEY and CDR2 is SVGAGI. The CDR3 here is CASGPRTGEETQYF. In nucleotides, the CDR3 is TGTGCCAGCGGACCCAGGACAGGAGAAGAGACCCAGTACTTC.

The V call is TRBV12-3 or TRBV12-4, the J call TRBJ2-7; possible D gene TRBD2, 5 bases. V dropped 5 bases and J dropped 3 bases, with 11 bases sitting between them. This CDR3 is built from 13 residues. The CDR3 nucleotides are TGTGCCAGCAGTCCACCCGGACTCTACGAGCAGTACTTC. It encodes CASSPPGLYEQYF.

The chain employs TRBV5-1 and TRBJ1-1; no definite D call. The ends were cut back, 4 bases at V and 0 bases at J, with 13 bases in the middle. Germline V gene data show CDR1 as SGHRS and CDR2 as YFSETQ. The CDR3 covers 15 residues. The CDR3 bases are TGCGCCAGCAGCCCCCGGGTCGGCATGAACACTGAAGCTTTCTTT. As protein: CASSPRVGMNTEAFF. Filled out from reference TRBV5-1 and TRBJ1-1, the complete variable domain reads KAGVTQTPRYLIKTRGQQVTLSCSPISGHRSVSWYQQTPGQGLQFLFEYFSETQRNKGNFPGRFSGRQFSNSRSEMNVSTLELGDSALYLCASSPRVGMNTEAFFGQGTRLTVV.

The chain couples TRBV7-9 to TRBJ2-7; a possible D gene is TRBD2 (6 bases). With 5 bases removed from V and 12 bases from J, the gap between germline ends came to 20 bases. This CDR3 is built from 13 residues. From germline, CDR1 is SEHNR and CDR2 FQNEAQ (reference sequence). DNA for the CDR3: TGTGCCAGCAGCCTTACTTCAGCGGGTACGATGTACTTC. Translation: CASSLTSAGTMYF.

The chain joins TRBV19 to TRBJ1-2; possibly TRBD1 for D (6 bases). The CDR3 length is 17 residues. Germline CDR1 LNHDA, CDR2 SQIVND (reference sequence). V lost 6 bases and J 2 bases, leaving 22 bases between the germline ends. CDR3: CASRSGQGAFFNYGYTF. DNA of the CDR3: TGTGCCAGTAGGTCGGGACAAGGGGCCTTTTTCAACTATGGCTACACCTTC.

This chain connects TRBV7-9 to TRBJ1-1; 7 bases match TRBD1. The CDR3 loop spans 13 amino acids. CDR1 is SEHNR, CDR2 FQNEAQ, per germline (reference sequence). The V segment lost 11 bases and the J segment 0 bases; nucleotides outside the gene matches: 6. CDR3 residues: CAGTANMNTEAFF. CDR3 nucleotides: TGTGCCGGGACAGCTAACATGAACACTGAAGCTTTCTTT. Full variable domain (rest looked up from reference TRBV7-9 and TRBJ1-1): DTGVSQNPRHKITKRGQNVTFRCDPISEHNRLYWYRQTLGQGPEFLTYFQNEAQLEKSRLLSDRFSAERPKGSFSTLEIQRTEQGDSAMYLCAGTANMNTEAFFGQGTRLTVV.

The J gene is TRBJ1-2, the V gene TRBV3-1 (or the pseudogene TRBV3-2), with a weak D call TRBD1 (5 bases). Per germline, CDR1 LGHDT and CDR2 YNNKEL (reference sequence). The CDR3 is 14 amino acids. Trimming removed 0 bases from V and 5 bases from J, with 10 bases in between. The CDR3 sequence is CASSQDQGEYGYTF. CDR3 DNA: TGTGCCAGCAGCCAAGATCAAGGGGAATATGGCTACACCTTC.